This is a list of T cell receptor beta chains from one sample in a study of T-cell reconstitution after alpha-beta-depleted transplantation in children. Via MiXCR, TCRdb re-called the PCR reads, giving one row per CDR3 protein. The sample has over 550,000 distinct CDR3 sequences, 10% to 13% seen once. Material: PBMCs from the stem cell graft donor, obtained from the stem cell graft. These receptor sequences come from a human donor who donated a stem cell graft to a child with acute myeloid leukemia. The CDR3 runs from the conserved cysteine through the conserved F or W. The order of the fields is V gene, J gene, CDR3 length, D gene, clone size, CDR3 protein, CDR3 DNA. The D gene is left open where the match is weak. Size is stated for part of the rows, as once, few or many counts, or as a class when the clone is expanded.

TRBV29-1,TRBJ2-5,14,TRBD2,many,CSLGYSGAQETQYF,TGCAGCCTGGGATACAGCGGGGCTCAAGAGACCCAGTACTTC
TRBV29-1,TRBJ2-3,13,TRBD2,-,CSVSGRFTDTQYF,TGCAGCGTCAGCGGGAGATTCACAGATACGCAGTATTTT
TRBV6-2/TRBV6-3,TRBJ1-5,14,TRBD1,-,CASSDRGRGQPQHF,TGTGCCAGCAGTGACAGGGGGCGCGGGCAGCCCCAGCATTTT
TRBV29-1,TRBJ2-1,13,-,many,CSVSLTGYNEQFF,TGCAGCGTCTCCTTGACAGGCTACAATGAGCAGTTCTTC
TRBV30,TRBJ2-2,18,TRBD2,few,CAWTGVASGRANTGELFF,TGTGCCTGGACAGGGGTAGCTAGCGGGAGGGCGAACACCGGGGAGCTGTTTTTT
TRBV5-1,TRBJ2-7,15,TRBD1,many,CASSLDGQGVNEQYF,TGCGCCAGCAGCTTGGACGGACAGGGAGTTAACGAGCAGTACTTC
TRBV29-1,TRBJ2-1,12,TRBD1,-,CSVGQGELEQFF,TGCAGCGTGGGACAGGGGGAGCTTGAGCAGTTCTTC
TRBV11-2,TRBJ2-7,16,-,many,CASSLRGRDSFYEQYF,TGTGCCAGCAGCTTAAGGGGGAGGGACAGCTTCTACGAGCAGTACTTC
TRBV5-5,TRBJ1-1,13,-,-,CASGNRKNTEAFF,TGTGCCAGCGGCAACAGGAAAAACACTGAAGCTTTCTTT
TRBV29-1,TRBJ2-7,15,TRBD1,-,CSVEVGTGSSYEQYF,TGCAGCGTTGAAGTCGGGACAGGGTCCTCCTACGAGCAGTACTTC
TRBV6-2/TRBV6-3,TRBJ2-7,14,-,-,CASSYFSASYEQYF,TGTGCCAGCAGTTACTTTAGCGCCTCCTACGAGCAGTACTTC
TRBV3-1,TRBJ2-3,14,-,once,CASSQGLDTDTQYF,TGTGCCAGCAGCCAAGGACTAGACACAGATACGCAGTATTTT
TRBV28,TRBJ2-3,15,-,many,CASSLGGLSTDTQYF,TGTGCCAGCAGTTTAGGCGGATTAAGCACAGATACGCAGTATTTT
TRBV7-9,TRBJ2-7,15,TRBD1,few,CASSAKTGGSYEQYF,TGTGCCAGCAGCGCGAAGACAGGGGGCTCCTACGAGCAGTACTTC
TRBV9,TRBJ2-1,16,TRBD1,-,CASSTQTGGIVNEQFF,TGTGCCAGCAGCACCCAGACAGGGGGTATTGTCAATGAGCAGTTCTTC
TRBV5-1,TRBJ1-1,14,TRBD1,many,CASSLLTGRTEAFF,TGCGCCAGCAGCCTACTGACAGGGAGGACTGAAGCTTTCTTT
TRBV12-3/TRBV12-4,TRBJ2-2,15,TRBD2,-,CASRYRDYKTGELFF,TGTGCCAGCAGATACCGGGACTATAAGACCGGGGAGCTGTTTTTT
TRBV29-1,TRBJ2-2,14,-,few,CSVEEASGSGELFF,TGCAGCGTTGAAGAGGCCTCGGGTTCCGGGGAGCTGTTTTTT
TRBV10-3,TRBJ2-1,14,TRBD2,few,CATRDSGSPNEQFF,TGTGCCACCAGAGATAGCGGGAGCCCCAATGAGCAGTTCTTC
TRBV12-3/TRBV12-4,TRBJ1-5,16,-,-,CASSGAEGYSNQPQHF,TGTGCCAGCAGTGGGGCAGAGGGGTATAGCAATCAGCCCCAGCATTTT
TRBV25-1,TRBJ1-3,15,-,many,CASSAVTGPGNTIYF,TGTGCCAGCAGCGCCGTCACAGGGCCGGGAAACACCATATATTTT
TRBV6-2/TRBV6-3,TRBJ2-1,14,TRBD2,few,CASSYRGGGNEQFF,TGTGCCAGCAGTTACCGGGGGGGAGGCAATGAGCAGTTCTTC
TRBV6-5,TRBJ1-2,15,TRBD1,-,CASGSTGQGSYGYTF,TGTGCCAGCGGATCCACTGGACAGGGCAGCTATGGCTACACCTTC
TRBV11-3,TRBJ2-1,17,-,few,CASSPPNSVRGYNEQFF,TGTGCCAGCAGCCCCCCGAATTCGGTCCGGGGGTACAATGAGCAGTTCTTC
TRBV18,TRBJ1-5,16,-,-,CASSREVAGRNQPQHF,TGTGCCAGCTCTAGGGAAGTGGCAGGGCGCAATCAGCCCCAGCATTTT
TRBV28,TRBJ2-3,14,-,many,CASSYGGESDTQYF,TGTGCCAGCAGTTACGGGGGCGAGTCCGATACGCAGTATTTT
TRBV7-2,TRBJ1-2,14,-,-,CASSLAGEGGGYTF,TGTGCCAGCAGCTTAGCAGGGGAAGGTGGTGGCTACACCTTC
TRBV7-2,TRBJ2-5,15,TRBD2,few,CASSSRTSAGETQYF,TGTGCCAGCAGCTCTAGGACTAGCGCGGGAGAGACCCAGTACTTC
TRBV4-3,TRBJ2-7,14,-,-,CASSRVGVGHEQYF,TGCGCCAGCAGCCGCGTGGGAGTCGGCCACGAGCAGTACTTC
TRBV28,TRBJ2-7,14,TRBD1,-,CASIRDSLVKEQYF,TGTGCCAGCATCCGGGACAGCTTAGTCAAGGAGCAGTACTTC